These 23 T cell receptor beta chains share one sample of origin, sequenced in a study of multiple sclerosis patients with progressive multifocal leukoencephalopathy. Described time point: time of PML onset. Measured with immunoSEQ multiplex PCR; TCRdb has only the in-frame clones, and not every one. Among fewer than 40,000 clones listed, approximately 84% were seen once. Specimen: PBMCs, collected from a patient treated with natalizumab. The receptor source for this set is a human donor with progressive multifocal leukoencephalopathy.

This sequence joins TRBV4-1 and TRBJ2-1; 11 positions match TRBD2. Germline trimming cut 0 bases from V and 0 bases from J; bases unmatched to any gene: 10. The CDR3 runs 20 residues. Germline loops: CDR1 MGHRA, CDR2 YSYEKL. In DNA form, the CDR3 reads TGCGCCAGCAGCCAAGATCTATACTCTAGCGGGGGGAGCTCCTACAATGAGCAGTTCTTC. Protein product: CASSQDLYSSGGSSYNEQFF.

This chain joins TRBV4-3 and TRBJ2-4; no definite D call. V was trimmed by 0 bases and J by 0 bases, leaving 6 bases between them. Germline assignment: CDR1 LGHNA and CDR2 YSLEER. CDR3 length equals 15 residues. The DNA of the CDR3 is TGCGCCAGCAGCCAAGAGTTCACAGCCAAAAACATTCAGTACTTC. As protein: CASSQEFTAKNIQYF.

The V gene is TRBV10-3, the J gene TRBJ1-4; D possibly corresponds to TRBD1 (5 bases). The CDR3 loop spans 12 amino acids. Trimming stripped 3 bases from V and 7 bases from J, with 6 bases between. Germline lookup yields CDR1 ENHRY and CDR2 SYGVKD. CDR3 nucleotide sequence: TGTGCCATCAGTGACAGGGCTGAAAAACTGTTTTTT. Protein: CAISDRAEKLFF.

The rearrangement links TRBV7-2 to TRBJ1-3; 7 bases match TRBD1. This CDR3 spans 15 amino acids. Germline V gives CDR1 SGHTA, CDR2 FQGNSA. J lost 2 bases, V lost 5 bases, and 6 bases had no gene match. CDR3 amino acids: CASSGGQIAGNTIYF. In DNA, the CDR3 is TGTGCCAGCAGCGGGGGACAGATAGCTGGAAACACCATATATTTT.

The rearrangement uses TRBV4-3 and TRBJ1-2, with TRBD1 identical over 7 bases. J lost 7 bases, V lost 0 bases, and 5 bases had no gene match. CDR3 length: 14 residues. Per germline, CDR1 LGHNA and CDR2 YSLEER. The CDR3: CASSQDPGGRGYTF. CDR3 nucleotides: TGCGCCAGCAGCCAAGACCCAGGGGGTCGTGGCTACACCTTC.

This clone was counted a single time. The rearrangement uses TRBV27 and TRBJ1-2, with D maybe TRBD1 (5 bases). The ends were cut back, 8 bases at V and 4 bases at J, with 14 bases in the middle. Germline-derived CDR1 and CDR2 are MNHEY and SMNVEV (reference sequence). CDR3 length equals 13 residues. In DNA, the CDR3 is TGTGCCAGCGGGAGTGGGGGATCCTATGGCTACACCTTC. Its protein is CASGSGGSYGYTF.

The chain has TRBV27 and TRBJ1-6; 8 nucleotides match TRBD1. The CDR3 is 14 residues long. The J segment lost 5 bases and the V segment lost 3 bases, leaving 0 bases of the junction unmatched. Germline lookup yields CDR1 MNHEY and CDR2 SMNVEV (reference sequence). The CDR3 spells CASSFRGHNSPLHF. Here the CDR3 DNA reads TGTGCCAGCAGTTTCAGGGGGCATAATTCACCCCTCCACTTT.

The chain combines TRBV2 with TRBJ2-1; D remains unclear. The CDR3 runs 13 residues. Germline values: CDR1 SNHLY, CDR2 FYNNEI. V was shortened by 7 bases and J by 10 bases, with 17 bases between the two germline ends. The CDR3 nucleotides are TGTGCCAGCAAAAGTCCAGGATCCAACGAGCAGTTCTTC. It translates to CASKSPGSNEQFF.

This chain links TRBV28 with TRBJ2-5, with TRBD2 matching 8 bases. Trimming removed 3 bases from V and 11 bases from J; junction bases left unmatched: 11. Germline lookup yields CDR1 MDHEN and CDR2 SYDVKM. The CDR3 runs to 14 residues. The CDR3 loop reads CASSLPSGPEEQYF. CDR3 bases: TGTGCCAGCAGTTTGCCTAGCGGGCCAGAGGAGCAGTACTTC.

V is TRBV5-4 and J is TRBJ1-1, with D tentatively TRBD1 (5 bases). Germline CDR1 is SGHNT and CDR2 is YYREEE (reference sequence). The ends were cut back, 2 bases at V and 1 base at J, with 12 bases in the middle. The CDR3 sequence is 15 residues long. The CDR3 DNA is TGTGCCAGCAGCTTAATGCCGGGGGGGAACACTGAAGCTTTCTTT. This sequence encodes CASSLMPGGNTEAFF.

This clone was picked up one time. The chain uses TRBV28 and TRBJ2-7; D perhaps matches TRBD1 (6 bases). The V gene lost 6 bases and the J gene lost 0 bases, with 21 bases spanning the gap. CDR1 is MDHEN and CDR2 is SYDVKM in the germline V gene. CDR3 length: 17 residues. The CDR3 DNA follows: TGTGCCAGCAGCCGGACAGCCCGAATCCTAAACTCCTACGAGCAGTACTTC. Encoded protein: CASSRTARILNSYEQYF.

The CDR3 region has the DNA TGTGCTAGTGGTTTGGACTTAGGGCAGGGGGCCCACTACGAGCAGTACTTC. This codes for CASGLDLGQGAHYEQYF. The V call is TRBV12-5, the J call TRBJ2-7; 8 nucleotides align to TRBD1. Germline values: CDR1 LGHNT, CDR2 FRNRAP. V shed 1 base and J 3 bases; nucleotides not matched to a gene: 11. This CDR3 comprises 17 residues.

The sample holds one count of this clone. The CDR3 is CARSNFDWGRNEQFF. The DNA for the CDR3 is TGTGCCAGAAGCAACTTTGATTGGGGGCGGAATGAGCAGTTCTTC. The chain uses TRBV5-3 and TRBJ2-1; maybe TRBD1 (6 bases). TRBV5-3 is flagged as an ORF with uncertain function. The CDR3 loop spans 15 amino acids. The V and J ends lost 4 bases and 7 bases respectively, with 18 bases between them.

Points on this clone: In the same sample, other DNA sequences code for this CDR3. The chain is built from TRBV11-2 and TRBJ1-4; D is uncertain. V was shortened by 0 bases and J by 6 bases, with 11 bases between the two germline ends. The CDR3 consists of 15 residues. Germline CDR1 reads SGHAT; CDR2 reads FQNNGV. The CDR3 region has the DNA TGTGCCAGCAGCTTAGAGGCCGGAGGCGATGAAAAACTGTTTTTT. It is translated as CASSLEAGGDEKLFF. The variable domain in full, completed from reference TRBV11-2 and TRBJ1-4, reads EAGVAQSPRYKIIEKRQSVAFWCNPISGHATLYWYQQILGQGPKLLIQFQNNGVVDDSQLPKDRFSAERLKGVDSTLKIQPAKLEDSAVYLCASSLEAGGDEKLFFGSGTQLSVL.

The rearrangement joins TRBV19 to TRBJ1-5; D is unresolved. This CDR3 spans 14 amino acids. Looked up from germline, CDR1 is LNHDA and CDR2 is SQIVND (reference sequence). V was trimmed by 6 bases and J by 7 bases, leaving 16 bases between them. For the CDR3, the DNA is TGTGCCAGTAGGGAGTCGGTGGGGATCCAGCCCCAGCATTTT. Translation gives CASRESVGIQPQHF.

The rearrangement links TRBV7-2 to TRBJ2-3, with TRBD2 matching over 9 bases. CDR3 length equals 15 residues. The trim removed 5 bases at V and 4 bases at J, leaving 7 bases unmatched. In germline, CDR1 is SGHTA, CDR2 FQGNSA. The DNA of the CDR3 is TGTGCCAGCAGCCCTAAGCGGGAGGTTGCAGATACGCAGTATTTT. Translating it yields CASSPKREVADTQYF.

Points on this clone: Germline and junction disagree at one end, which may indicate a read error. V and J are TRBV10-3 and TRBJ1-1, with D possibly matching TRBD1 (5 bases). The CDR3 contains 11 residues. CDR1 ENHRY and CDR2 SYGVKD come from the germline V gene. The CDR3 nucleotides read TGTGCCATCAGGAAGGACACCGAAGCTTTCTTT. It is translated as CAIRKDTEAFF.

The rearrangement joins TRBV5-6 to TRBJ2-1; D call uncertain. V was clipped by 7 bases and J by 8 bases, with 7 bases between them. Germline loops: CDR1 SGHDT, CDR2 YYEEEE. This CDR3 is built from 10 residues. This CDR3 reads CASGRHEQFF. The CDR3 nucleotides read TGTGCCAGCGGGCGGCATGAGCAGTTCTTC.

The gene calls are TRBV19 and TRBJ1-3; a possible D gene is TRBD1 (6 bases). The V end lost 8 bases, the J end lost 0 bases, and 8 bases lay between the germline ends. Germline CDR1 is LNHDA and CDR2 is SQIVND (reference sequence). The CDR3 sequence is 13 residues long. The CDR3 DNA is TGTGCCAGTCGGGGGCCCTCTGGAAACACCATATATTTT. Residues: CASRGPSGNTIYF.

The chain employs TRBV7-6 and TRBJ1-6; D might be TRBD1 (5 bases). Germline-derived CDR1 and CDR2 are SGHVS and FNYEAQ. The CDR3 extends over 13 amino acids. Trimming stripped 3 bases from V and 8 bases from J, with 8 bases between. The CDR3 bases are TGTGCCAGCAGCTTTCTGGGGGATTCACCCCTCCACTTT. Its translation is CASSFLGDSPLHF.

DNA of the CDR3: TGCGCCAGCAGCCTCGGACAGCCTTCCTATGGCTACACCTTC. Translation: CASSLGQPSYGYTF. This chain connects TRBV5-1 to TRBJ1-2; the D gene is possibly TRBD1 (6 bases). The V gene's germline CDR1 is SGHRS and CDR2 YFSETQ. The CDR3 runs to 14 residues. V was clipped by 4 bases and J by 4 bases, with 14 bases between them. Using reference TRBV5-1 and TRBJ1-2 for the parts outside the CDR3, the full variable domain is KAGVTQTPRYLIKTRGQQVTLSCSPISGHRSVSWYQQTPGQGLQFLFEYFSETQRNKGNFPGRFSGRQFSNSRSEMNVSTLELGDSALYLCASSLGQPSYGYTFGSGTRLTVV.

On this clone: Here the CDR3 omits its conserved ending phenylalanine or tryptophan, so a read error is the likely source. It is unclear where the CDR3 begins or ends on the DNA, so no DNA is shown, and the CDR3 is as TCRdb lists it. The V call is TRBV6-5, the J call TRBJ1-2; no check of the table's D call, TRBD1, against the DNA was made. The germline gives CDR1 MNHEY, CDR2 SVGAGI. The CDR3 is 10 residues long, ends included. The CDR3 spells CASGGQFSSV.

The chain carries TRBV28 and TRBJ1-6; D call uncertain. Trimming took off 5 bases at V and 3 bases at J, with 11 bases between the two ends. The CDR3 length is 15 residues. Germline-derived CDR1 and CDR2 are MDHEN and SYDVKM. CDR3 loop: CASSPPTIYNSPLHF. CDR3 nucleotide sequence: TGTGCCAGCAGTCCCCCCACTATCTATAATTCACCCCTCCACTTT.